These 18 T cell receptor beta chains were all obtained from the same sample, sequenced in a study of cytomegalovirus exposure and HLA in healthy donors. The primer mix had 60 Vbeta and 13 Jbeta primers. TCRdb keeps only in-frame clones here, not all; method: immunoSEQ multiplex PCR. The sample has some 180,000 clones, around 76% seen once. Sequencing input: PBMCs. The receptor set was obtained from a man in his forties or fifties in good health and CMV-seronegative.

The genes are TRBV11-3 and TRBJ2-7, with 8 bases that match TRBD1. V lost 1 base, J lost 7 bases, and 6 bases stayed unmatched. Per the germline V gene, CDR1 is SGHNT and CDR2 is YENEEA. The CDR3 is 14 residues long. CDR3 region: CASSLGTGGYEQYF. The CDR3 DNA reads TGTGCCAGCAGCTTAGGTACAGGGGGTTATGAGCAGTACTTC.

This clone was seen more than once but under ten times. Other DNA sequences in the same sample also yield this CDR3. The CDR3 DNA follows: TGTGCCAGCAGCCAAGTCGGCGGGAACTATGGCTACACCTTC. Amino acid sequence: CASSQVGGNYGYTF. This chain joins TRBV4-2 and TRBJ1-2; D remains ambiguous. The CDR3 is 14 residues long. Germline CDR1 reads LGHNA; CDR2 reads YNFKEQ. Between the trimmed V and J ends, which lost 1 base and 2 bases, there was a span of 8 bases.

This rearrangement joins TRBV9 to TRBJ1-6, with TRBD1 as a possible D gene (5 bases). Germline assignment: CDR1 SGDLS and CDR2 YYNGEE. This CDR3 region has 14 residues. V dropped 7 bases and J dropped 4 bases, with 12 bases sitting between them. The CDR3 DNA is TGTGCCAGCGGGGCGGGGGGATATAATTCACCCCTCCACTTT. The encoded protein is CASGAGGYNSPLHF.

This clone was observed a few times. This rearrangement joins TRBV5-1 to TRBJ1-2; D gene uncertain. Looked up from germline, CDR1 is SGHRS and CDR2 is YFSETQ. V was pared by 1 base and J by 3 bases, with 10 bases between. CDR3 size: 14 residues. The CDR3 region has the DNA TGCGCCAGCAGCTTGACTACCTCAGACTATGGCTACACCTTC. It translates to CASSLTTSDYGYTF.

The J gene is TRBJ1-4, the V gene TRBV7-8; D remains unclear. V lost 5 bases, J lost 1 base, and 8 bases lay in between. The V gene's germline CDR1 is SGHVS and CDR2 FQNEAQ. This CDR3 has 14 residues. Here the CDR3 DNA reads TGTGCCAGCAGCCCGACTGGAACTAATGAAAAACTGTTTTTT. This codes for CASSPTGTNEKLFF. The full variable domain, its missing parts supplied by reference TRBV7-8 and TRBJ1-4, is GAGVSQSPRYKVAKRGQDVALRCDPISGHVSLFWYQQALGQGPEFLTYFQNEAQLDKSGLPSDRFFAERPEGSVSTLKIQRTQQEDSAVYLCASSPTGTNEKLFFGSGTQLSVL.

On this clone itself: Likely a read error: the CDR3 ends without its conserved phenylalanine or tryptophan. The chain is built from TRBV5-1 and TRBJ1-6; 7 positions agree with TRBD1. The germline CDR1 and CDR2 sequences are SGHRS and YFSETQ. J gave up 10 bases and V 0 bases, and 7 bases lay outside the gene matches. CDR3 length: 15 amino acids. Here the CDR3 reads CASSLGTGVRSPLHL. The CDR3 nucleotides read TGCGCCAGCAGCTTGGGCACAGGGGTTCGCTCACCCCTCCACCTT.

The chain couples TRBV30 to TRBJ1-2; D is uncertain. The CDR3 sequence is 12 residues long. CDR1 and CDR2 (germline): GTSNPN, SVGIG (reference sequence). Trimming left V 5 bases short and J 6 bases short, with 13 bases between. The CDR3 DNA follows: TGTGCCTGGGCCCAAAACTTGGATGGCTACACCTTC. Translation: CAWAQNLDGYTF.

This sequence joins TRBV7-9 and TRBJ2-7; D perhaps matches TRBD1 (6 bases). Per the germline V gene, CDR1 is SEHNR and CDR2 is FQNEAQ (reference sequence). The CDR3 is 12 residues long. With 3 bases removed from V and 7 bases from J, the gap between germline ends came to 10 bases. Written as DNA, the CDR3 is TGTGCCAGCAGCTTTGAAGGGGGAGAGCAGTACTTC. This sequence encodes CASSFEGGEQYF.

The genes are TRBV7-3 and TRBJ2-2; D ambiguous. Germline V lookup: CDR1 SGHTA, CDR2 FQGTGA. V lost 4 bases and J lost 6, with 18 bases in between. This CDR3 is built from 16 residues. The CDR3 sequence is CASSYTSGFVAGELFF. The CDR3 DNA is TGTGCCAGCAGCTACACATCGGGTTTTGTGGCCGGGGAGCTGTTTTTT.

The chain is built from TRBV16 and TRBJ2-5; no clear D gene. The CDR3 consists of 12 residues. Trimming shortened V by 4 bases and J by 5 bases, and 8 bases separated the two germline ends. Germline lookup yields CDR1 KGHSY and CDR2 FQNENV. The CDR3 sequence is CASSRSSETQYF. CDR3 nucleotide sequence: TGTGCCAGCAGCCGATCTTCGGAGACCCAGTACTTC.

The chain employs TRBV14 and TRBJ2-1; 16 positions agree with TRBD2. The CDR3 loop spans 15 amino acids. The V gene end was trimmed by 4 bases and the J gene end by 10 bases; junction bases not matched to a gene: 4. The germline gives CDR1 SGHDN, CDR2 FVKESK. CDR3 amino acids: CASSPGLAGGREQFF. The CDR3, as DNA: TGTGCCAGCAGCCCGGGACTAGCGGGGGGGCGGGAGCAGTTCTTC.

The J gene is TRBJ2-1, the V gene TRBV27, with D uncertain. The CDR3 totals 13 residues. In germline, CDR1 is MNHEY, CDR2 SMNVEV (reference sequence). Trimming took 0 bases from V and 9 from J, leaving 9 bases between them. CDR3 region: CASSLSSEGEQFF. CDR3 nucleotides: TGTGCCAGCAGTTTATCGAGCGAAGGTGAGCAGTTCTTC.

This rearrangement joins TRBV2 to TRBJ1-4; tentative D call: TRBD1 (5 bases). The germline V gene encodes CDR1 SNHLY and CDR2 FYNNEI. The CDR3 is 14 amino acids. The V end lost 5 bases, the J end lost 7 bases, and 14 bases lay between the germline ends. CDR3 sequence reads: CASSFQGSGEKLFF. The CDR3 DNA reads as TGTGCCAGCAGTTTTCAGGGATCGGGTGAAAAACTGTTTTTT.

The chain is built from TRBV19 and TRBJ2-7; possible D gene TRBD1, 5 bases. The CDR3 extends over 14 amino acids. The V end was cut by 3 bases, the J end by 2 bases, with 11 bases between. The germline CDR1 and CDR2 sequences are LNHDA and SQIVND (reference sequence). In DNA, the CDR3 is TGTGCCAGTAGTATCAGCAGGGTCGCCTACGAGCAGTACTTC. Amino acids: CASSISRVAYEQYF.

The V and J genes are TRBV4-1 and TRBJ2-7; TRBD2 matches at 8 bases. The CDR3 consists of 16 residues. CDR1 is MGHRA, CDR2 YSYEKL, per germline. Trimming cost V 3 bases and J 1 base; bases outside gene matches: 8. The CDR3, as DNA: TGCGCCAGCAGCCAGACGACTAGCGTTTCTTCCTACGAGCAGTACTTC. This translates into CASSQTTSVSSYEQYF.

The V and J genes are TRBV11-3 and TRBJ1-1; D perhaps matches TRBD1 (5 bases). The CDR3 is made up of 13 amino acids. Germline CDR1 is SGHNT and CDR2 is YENEEA. V gave up 8 bases and J gave up 1 base, with 11 bases separating them. For the CDR3, the DNA is TGTGCCAGCCTCCGACAGTGGAACACTGAAGCTTTCTTT. This codes for CASLRQWNTEAFF.

The chain carries TRBV19 and TRBJ2-6; 7 bases are shared with TRBD1. V lost 5 bases, J lost 2 bases, and 6 bases stayed unmatched. This CDR3 region has 16 residues. Per the germline V gene, CDR1 is LNHDA and CDR2 is SQIVND (reference sequence). CDR3 in DNA: TGTGCCAGTAGTGTGACAGGGTCCCCTGGGGCCAACGTCCTGACTTTC. Residues: CASSVTGSPGANVLTF.

The gene calls are TRBV5-1 and TRBJ2-7; 10 bases fit TRBD2. Per germline, CDR1 SGHRS and CDR2 YFSETQ. CDR3 length equals 17 residues. Unmatched junction bases numbered 8, after V lost 1 base and J lost 1 base. CDR3 bases: TGCGCCAGCAGCTTGCCAGCGGGAGGGGAATGGTCCTACGAGCAGTACTTC. Its translation is CASSLPAGGEWSYEQYF.